These 21 T cell receptor beta chains were sequenced from one sample in a study of blood T cells in healthy people across ages (dated by TCRdb to 2013 to 2016). The library was prepared using 5' RACE. Sequencing instrument: Illumina HiSeq 2500. A second PCR of roughly 7 to 11 cycles was performed with a sample-barcoded 5' primer and a J-beta primer mix. TCRdb passed the public sequencing reads through fastp at Q25 and MiXCR, retaining productive beta sequences. All rows with the same CDR3 protein become a single entry with the most common DNA and genes. This sample comprises about 680,000 distinct CDR3 sequences, 45% to 50% of them detected only once. Roughly 31% of the sample goes to the ten largest clones. What was sequenced was blood. Receptor source: a woman aged 60 to 75 in good health.

This clonotype was counted a single time. The chain is built from TRBV11-2 and TRBJ2-7; no firm D call. Germline assignment: CDR1 SGHAT and CDR2 FQNNGV. V lost 1 base, J lost 8 bases, and 15 bases lay in between. CDR3 size: 14 residues. In nucleotides, the CDR3 is TGTGCCAGCAGCTTAGTCCCCCCTCTTGGACAGCAGTACTTC. This sequence encodes CASSLVPPLGQQYF. Drawing the rest from reference TRBV11-2 and TRBJ2-7, the complete variable domain is EAGVAQSPRYKIIEKRQSVAFWCNPISGHATLYWYQQILGQGPKLLIQFQNNGVVDDSQLPKDRFSAERLKGVDSTLKIQPAKLEDSAVYLCASSLVPPLGQQYFGPGTRLTVT.

This clonotype was observed a single time. The rearrangement links TRBV20-1 to TRBJ2-4; 8 bases are a match to TRBD2. Germline trimming cut 4 bases from V and 0 bases from J; bases unmatched to any gene: 11. CDR3 length: 17 amino acids. Germline CDR1 is DFQATT and CDR2 is SNEGSKA (reference sequence). CDR3 nucleotide sequence: TGCAGTGCTACTAAGCGGGGGTTAGCGGTAGCCAAAAACATTCAGTACTTC. This sequence encodes CSATKRGLAVAKNIQYF.

This clonotype has only a few counts. The chain links TRBV2 to TRBJ2-5; D unclear. Germline assignment: CDR1 SNHLY and CDR2 FYNNEI. The V end was cut by 6 bases, the J end by 2 bases, with 7 bases between. The CDR3 is 12 residues long. The CDR3: CASRGNQETQYF. The CDR3 DNA sequence: TGTGCCAGCAGGGGTAATCAAGAGACCCAGTACTTC.

The chain combines TRBV20-1 with TRBJ2-4, with 12 bases matching TRBD1. The end of the DNA aligns better with TRBJ2-7, so the J call may be wrong. Per germline, CDR1 DFQATT and CDR2 SNEGSKA (reference sequence). The CDR3 is 14 amino acids. CDR3 DNA sequence: TGCAGTGCTCGGGCCGGGACAGGGGGCATCGAGCAGTACTTC. Translated: CSARAGTGGIEQYF.

This chain connects TRBV20-1 to TRBJ2-7, with 11 bases identical to TRBD2. Germline CDR1 reads DFQATT; CDR2 reads SNEGSKA (reference sequence). The CDR3 spans 15 residues. V lost 5 bases and J lost 5; bases outside the gene matches: 11. The CDR3 sequence is CSADHSGRANDEQYF. The CDR3 coding sequence is TGCAGTGCTGACCATAGCGGGAGGGCGAACGACGAGCAGTACTTC.

This clonotype was counted a single time. A junction end diverges from the germline sequence, so it may reflect a read error. This rearrangement joins TRBV7-2 to TRBJ2-1; 14 bases line up with TRBD2. Looked up from germline, CDR1 is SGHTA and CDR2 is FQGNSA. The CDR3 contains 20 residues. CDR3 region: CASSLGGTSGSGLAYNGQFF. CDR3 DNA: TGTGCCAGCAGCTTGGGAGGGACTAGCGGGAGTGGGCTTGCTTACAATGGGCAGTTCTTC.

The CDR3 region has the DNA TGCGCCAGCAGCGTTGGCGGGACCTACGAGCAGTACTTC. The encoded protein is CASSVGGTYEQYF. The chain combines TRBV5-1 with TRBJ2-7; TRBD2 might be the D (6 bases). The V end was cut by 4 bases, the J end by 2 bases, with 10 bases between. This CDR3 has 13 residues. Per the germline V gene, CDR1 is SGHRS and CDR2 is YFSETQ.

Only one count was recorded for this clonotype. The V gene is TRBV20-1, the J gene TRBJ2-4; tentative D call: TRBD1 (6 bases). The J call could be wrong; TRBJ2-7 is a better fit for the DNA end. The V gene's germline CDR1 is DFQATT and CDR2 SNEGSKA (reference sequence). The CDR3 runs to 15 residues. CDR3 amino acids: CSASNRRQVSYEQYF. CDR3 DNA sequence: TGCAGTGCTAGCAACCGCCGACAGGTTTCCTACGAGCAGTACTTC.

V is TRBV20-1 and J is TRBJ2-1; TRBD1 matches 8 bases. Germline V gene lookup returns CDR1 DFQATT and CDR2 SNEGSKA (reference sequence). V lost 0 bases and J lost 1; bases outside the gene matches: 14. This CDR3 contains 19 residues. The CDR3 here is CSAREKRTGRSESYNEQFF. The CDR3 DNA follows: TGCAGTGCTAGAGAGAAAAGGACAGGGAGGTCTGAATCCTACAATGAGCAGTTCTTC.

This clonotype was counted only a few times. The rearrangement joins TRBV4-2 to TRBJ1-2; D is unresolved. CDR1 and CDR2 from the germline V gene are LGHNA and YNFKEQ. The V end lost 3 bases, the J end lost 8 bases, and 7 bases lay between the germline ends. The CDR3 covers 11 residues. CDR3 nucleotide sequence: TGTGCCAGCAGCCACCTTGGAGGCTACACCTTC. Amino acid sequence: CASSHLGGYTF.

This clonotype was found a few times. J is TRBJ2-6 and V is TRBV5-1, with TRBD1 matching over 8 bases. J gave up 1 base and V 4 bases, and 10 bases lay outside the gene matches. The CDR3 covers 18 residues. Germline CDR1 reads SGHRS; CDR2 reads YFSETQ. The CDR3 protein is CASSAGQGGLSGANVLTF. The CDR3, as DNA: TGCGCCAGCAGCGCCGGACAGGGTGGACTGTCTGGGGCCAACGTCCTGACTTTC.

Concerning this clonotype: The germline gene is not matched at one end of the junction; a read error may be the cause. The rearrangement uses TRBV6-1 and TRBJ2-3, with 16 bases matching TRBD2. The CDR3 spans 15 residues. Germline V gene data show CDR1 as MNHNS and CDR2 as SASEGT. The CDR3 sequence is CASSLGLAGGPTQYF. The CDR3 coding sequence is TGCGCCAGCAGTTTGGGACTAGCGGGAGGGCCGACGCAGTATTTT.

V is TRBV7-9 and J is TRBJ2-7; D is ambiguous. The CDR3 consists of 13 residues. V shed 4 bases and J shed 4 bases, with 11 bases lying between them. Germline V gene data show CDR1 as SEHNR and CDR2 as FQNEAQ (reference sequence). The CDR3 spells CASSSPEAYEQYF. The CDR3 DNA sequence: TGTGCCAGCAGCTCCCCAGAGGCTTACGAGCAGTACTTC.

J is TRBJ2-3 and V is TRBV28, with D unclear. Trimming shortened V by 5 bases and J by 2 bases, and 11 bases separated the two germline ends. The CDR3 is 14 amino acids. CDR1 is MDHEN, CDR2 SYDVKM, per germline. CDR3 loop: CASSTSRTTDTQYF. The CDR3, as DNA: TGTGCCAGCAGTACGAGCCGAACCACAGATACGCAGTATTTT. Based on the CDR3 plus reference TRBV28 and TRBJ2-3, the full variable domain is DVKVTQSSRYLVKRTGEKVFLECVQDMDHENMFWYRQDPGLGLRLIYFSYDVKMKEKGDIPEGYSVSREKKERFSLILESASTNQTSMYLCASSTSRTTDTQYFGPGTRLTVL.

This clonotype was detected a few times. CDR3 loop: CASSFRSGNTIYF. The CDR3 nucleotides read TGTGCCAGCAGTTTTCGGAGCGGCAACACCATATATTTT. V and J are TRBV27 and TRBJ1-3; D is unclear. The V end was cut by 3 bases, the J end by 7 bases, with 10 bases between. This CDR3 spans 13 amino acids. From germline, CDR1 is MNHEY and CDR2 SMNVEV (reference sequence).

This clonotype was counted between two and nine times. The J gene is TRBJ2-1, the V gene TRBV4-3, with 9 bases matching TRBD2. Trimming removed 4 bases from V and 4 bases from J; junction bases left unmatched: 2. Germline V gene sequence: CDR1 LGHNA, CDR2 YSLEER. This CDR3 is built from 14 residues. The CDR3 region has the DNA TGCGCCAGCAGCCGCGCGGGAGGGTACAATGAGCAGTTCTTC. Its translation is CASSRAGGYNEQFF.

This clonotype is a singleton in its sample. The rearrangement joins TRBV7-2 to TRBJ2-1; D is ambiguous. The J call is doubtful: the DNA matches TRBJ2-7 better. Germline CDR1 and CDR2: SGHTA and FQGNSA. CDR3 length: 13 residues. CDR3 DNA sequence: TGTGCCAGCAGCCTCACCACCTACAATGAGCAGTACTTC. Its translation: CASSLTTYNEQYF.

V gene TRBV20-1 combines with J gene TRBJ2-7; 9 bases fit TRBD1. The V and J ends lost 5 bases and 1 base, in that order; junction bases with no gene match: 6. Germline assignment: CDR1 DFQATT and CDR2 SNEGSKA (reference sequence). This CDR3 is built from 14 residues. The DNA of the CDR3 is TGCAGTGCTTACTGGACAGGGGAATCCTACGAGCAGTACTTC. Protein sequence: CSAYWTGESYEQYF.

The genes are TRBV5-1 and TRBJ2-5, with D tentatively TRBD1 or TRBD2 (5 bases each). In germline, CDR1 is SGHRS, CDR2 YFSETQ. Deletions cut 3 bases from V and 2 bases from J, with 8 bases between. This CDR3 region has 13 residues. The CDR3: CASSWDLQETQYF. CDR3 bases: TGCGCCAGCAGCTGGGACCTTCAAGAGACCCAGTACTTC. Full variable domain (rest looked up from reference TRBV5-1 and TRBJ2-5): KAGVTQTPRYLIKTRGQQVTLSCSPISGHRSVSWYQQTPGQGLQFLFEYFSETQRNKGNFPGRFSGRQFSNSRSEMNVSTLELGDSALYLCASSWDLQETQYFGPGTRLLVL.

In this sample, this clonotype turned up a few times. The chain links TRBV7-3 to TRBJ2-3, with 14 bases fitting TRBD2. V lost 5 bases, J lost 6 bases, and 7 bases stayed unmatched. The V gene's germline CDR1 is SGHTA and CDR2 FQGTGA. CDR3 size: 16 residues. CDR3 in amino acids: CASSRTGTSGSDTQYF. DNA for the CDR3: TGTGCCAGCAGCAGGACCGGGACTAGCGGGAGTGATACGCAGTATTTT.

This chain joins TRBV4-1 and TRBJ2-5; tentative D call: TRBD2 (6 bases). V was clipped by 1 base and J by 2 bases, with 8 bases between them. The CDR3 loop spans 14 amino acids. Germline V gives CDR1 MGHRA, CDR2 YSYEKL. CDR3 sequence (DNA): TGCGCCAGCAGCCAAGCCGGGACTCAAGAGACCCAGTACTTC. Translated, it gives CASSQAGTQETQYF.